This T cell receptor (beta chain) was recorded in a study of T-cell memory formation after mild COVID-19. Study results and caveats: A second wave of clones peaked on day 37, and their SARS-CoV-2 specificity went unconfirmed.

The CDR3 extends over 18 amino acids. CDR1 LGHNA and CDR2 YSLEER come from the germline V gene. The trim removed 0 bases at V and 6 bases at J, leaving 11 bases unmatched. This clonotype occurred many times. Its specificity is not known. TCRdb itself ran the 5' RACE reads through MiXCR, one entry per CDR3 protein. The table records about 350,000 distinct CDR3 sequences, roughly an eighth of them present only once. This chain joins TRBV4-3 and TRBJ2-2; 9 nucleotides agree with TRBD1. The clonotype originates from a man younger than 35 who had mild COVID-19 (a few samples of this study predate the infection). Cell type and time point are not known. Sample: PBMCs or a T cell subset sorted from them (not recorded which). This CDR3 is CASSQDFLTGTGSGELFF. The CDR3, as DNA: TGCGCCAGCAGCCAAGATTTTCTCACGGGGACAGGGTCCGGGGAGCTGTTTTTT.